One T cell receptor beta chain is described in this entry. What it recognizes is unknown. 60 Vbeta and 13 Jbeta primers were used in PCR. The data were produced by immunoSEQ multiplex PCR, yet TCRdb's version contains in-frame clones alone and is incomplete. Among some 120,000 clones listed, 60% to 75% were seen once. The data belong to a study of cytomegalovirus exposure and HLA in healthy donors. Study-level points and caveats: An analysis was carried out later, and it reportedly showed fewer N-insertions in an Asian-associated ancestry cluster than the approximately 710-donor mean. Links to common viral pathogens appeared, in a later analysis, for several of the most significant clusters.

This sequence was found in a middle-aged woman in good health and CMV-seropositive. Material: PBMCs.

CDR3: CASSVQAGAYEQYF. DNA for the CDR3: TGTGCCAGCAGCGTACAAGCGGGGGCCTACGAGCAGTACTTC. The chain links TRBV9 to TRBJ2-7; 8 bases are shared with TRBD2. Per germline, CDR1 SGDLS and CDR2 YYNGEE. Trimming removed 1 base from V and 2 bases from J; junction bases left unmatched: 2. The CDR3 contains 14 residues.